The rows below give T cell receptor beta chains drawn from one sample of a study of blood T cell repertoires in COVID-19. Measured with immunoSEQ multiplex PCR; TCRdb has only the in-frame clones, and not every one. The sample has tens of thousands of clones, 70% to 80% seen once. Source material: peripheral blood. These receptors all come from a man aged 70-80 years with COVID-19, enrolled during active disease. Both conserved end residues are part of each CDR3.

j_call v_call cdr3_aa
TRBJ2-1 TRBV4-2 CASSQDNYNEQFF
TRBJ2-3 TRBV5-8 CASKRRTGSDTQYF
TRBJ2-7 TRBV19 CASSTGASYEQYF
TRBJ1-1 TRBV11-2 CASSSLTGQGPEAFF
TRBJ2-1 TRBV9 CASSARGSSYNEQFF
TRBJ2-3 TRBV28 CASSSRGAGGSSDTQYF
TRBJ1-2 TRBV28 CASSYGGGMTNYGYTF
TRBJ2-3 TRBV6-2/TRBV6-3 CASSLVRDTQYF
TRBJ2-7 TRBV7-2 CASSIFYEQYF
TRBJ1-2 TRBV4-2 CASSQDTGTDSGYTF
TRBJ1-2 TRBV28 CASSLGQSGYTF
TRBJ2-1 TRBV11-3 CASSFRGSQNNEQFF
TRBJ1-5 TRBV7-8 CASSLATRNQPQHF
TRBJ1-5 TRBV6-1 CASSEGESGVTQPQHF
TRBJ2-7 TRBV20-1 CSASASGSYEQYF
TRBJ1-1 TRBV3-1/TRBV3-2 CASTSRPPRTEAFF
TRBJ2-2 TRBV18 CASSPPSQGTGELFF
TRBJ1-1 TRBV2 CASSGQGNTEAFF
TRBJ2-7 TRBV7-2 CASSLGVGQGFYYEQYF
TRBJ2-3 TRBV10-3 CAISQILGSSTDTQYF
TRBJ1-5 TRBV2 CASSGTGDFSQPQHF
TRBJ2-7 TRBV10-2 CASSGISGTAYEQYF
TRBJ2-7 TRBV29-1 CSVEDREIYEQYF
TRBJ2-1 TRBV5-1 CASSVTSGTYNEQFF
TRBJ2-7 TRBV7-9 CASSFTSESYF
TRBJ1-6 TRBV6-5 CASSFRGESLNSPLHF
TRBJ1-5 TRBV18 CASSPQRSDQPQHF